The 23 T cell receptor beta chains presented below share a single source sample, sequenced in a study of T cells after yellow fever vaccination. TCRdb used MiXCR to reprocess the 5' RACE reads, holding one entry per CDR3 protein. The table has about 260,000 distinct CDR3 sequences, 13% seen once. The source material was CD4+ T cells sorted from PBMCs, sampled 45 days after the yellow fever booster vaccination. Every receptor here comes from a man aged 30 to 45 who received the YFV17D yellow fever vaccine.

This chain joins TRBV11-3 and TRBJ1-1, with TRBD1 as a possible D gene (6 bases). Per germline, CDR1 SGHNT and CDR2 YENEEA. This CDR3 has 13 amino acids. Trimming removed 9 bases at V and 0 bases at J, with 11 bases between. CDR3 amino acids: CASSTGMNTEAFF. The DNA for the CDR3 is TGTGCCAGTTCGACAGGAATGAACACTGAAGCTTTCTTT.

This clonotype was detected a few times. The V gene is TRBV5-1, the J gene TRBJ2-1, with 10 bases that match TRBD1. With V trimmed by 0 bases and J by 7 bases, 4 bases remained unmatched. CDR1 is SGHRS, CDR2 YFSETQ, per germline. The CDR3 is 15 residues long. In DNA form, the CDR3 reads TGCGCCAGCAGCTTGGGACAGGGGGCGCCGAATGAGCAGTTCTTC. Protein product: CASSLGQGAPNEQFF.

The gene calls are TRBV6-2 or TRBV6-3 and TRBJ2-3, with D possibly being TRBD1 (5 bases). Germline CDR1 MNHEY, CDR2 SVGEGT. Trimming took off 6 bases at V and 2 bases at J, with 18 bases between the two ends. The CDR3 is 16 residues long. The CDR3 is CASRSGQGRYTDTQYF. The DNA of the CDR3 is TGTGCCAGCAGATCCGGGCAGGGCCGTTACACAGATACGCAGTATTTT.

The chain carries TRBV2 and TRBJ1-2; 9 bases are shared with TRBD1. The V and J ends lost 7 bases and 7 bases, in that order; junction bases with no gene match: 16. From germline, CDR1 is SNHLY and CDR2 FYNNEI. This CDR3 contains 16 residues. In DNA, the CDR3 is TGTGCCAGCACGCGGGACAGGGCTTATTTAACGGTTGGCTACACCTTC. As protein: CASTRDRAYLTVGYTF.

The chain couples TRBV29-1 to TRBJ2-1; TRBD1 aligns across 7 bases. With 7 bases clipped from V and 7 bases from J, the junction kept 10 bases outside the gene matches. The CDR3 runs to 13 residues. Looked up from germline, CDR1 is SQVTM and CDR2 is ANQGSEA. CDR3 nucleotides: TGCAGCGCCCGAGGACAGGCTGGAAATGAGCAGTTCTTC. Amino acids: CSARGQAGNEQFF.

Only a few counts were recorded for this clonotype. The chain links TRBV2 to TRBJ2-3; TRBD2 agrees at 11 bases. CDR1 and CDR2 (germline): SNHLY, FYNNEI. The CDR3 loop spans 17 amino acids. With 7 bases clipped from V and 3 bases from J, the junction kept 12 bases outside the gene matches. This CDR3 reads CASTRNGLAGNTDTQYF. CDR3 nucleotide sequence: TGTGCCAGCACTCGAAACGGACTAGCGGGTAATACAGATACGCAGTATTTT.

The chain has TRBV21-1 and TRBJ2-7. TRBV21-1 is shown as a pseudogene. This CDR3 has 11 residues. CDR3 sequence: CASSRLNEQYF. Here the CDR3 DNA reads TGTGCCAGCAGCCGACTTAACGAGCAGTACTTC.

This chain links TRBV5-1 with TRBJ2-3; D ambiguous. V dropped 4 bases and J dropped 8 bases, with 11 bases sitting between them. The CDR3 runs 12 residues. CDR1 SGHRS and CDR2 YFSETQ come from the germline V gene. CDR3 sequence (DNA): TGCGCCAGCAGCCCAGACTCGGGTACGCAGTATTTT. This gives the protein CASSPDSGTQYF.

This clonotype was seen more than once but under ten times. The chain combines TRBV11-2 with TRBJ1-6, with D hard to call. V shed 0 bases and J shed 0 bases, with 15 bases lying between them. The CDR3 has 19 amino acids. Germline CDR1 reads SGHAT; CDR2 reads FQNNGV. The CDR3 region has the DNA TGTGCCAGCAGCTTAGAAGGTTCGGCCCGAGGCTCCTATAATTCACCCCTCCACTTT. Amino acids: CASSLEGSARGSYNSPLHF.

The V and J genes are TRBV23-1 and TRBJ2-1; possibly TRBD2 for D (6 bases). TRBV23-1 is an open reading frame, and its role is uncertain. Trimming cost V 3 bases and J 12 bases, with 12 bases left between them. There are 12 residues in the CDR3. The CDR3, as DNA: TGCGCCAGCAGTCATAGGGACTCAGGGCAGTTCTTC. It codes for CASSHRDSGQFF.

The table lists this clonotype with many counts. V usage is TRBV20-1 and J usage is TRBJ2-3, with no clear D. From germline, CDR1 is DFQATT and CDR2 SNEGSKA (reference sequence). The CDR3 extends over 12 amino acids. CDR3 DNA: TGCAGGGTAGTGGGTTCGGGAGATACGCAGTATTTT. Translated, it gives CRVVGSGDTQYF.

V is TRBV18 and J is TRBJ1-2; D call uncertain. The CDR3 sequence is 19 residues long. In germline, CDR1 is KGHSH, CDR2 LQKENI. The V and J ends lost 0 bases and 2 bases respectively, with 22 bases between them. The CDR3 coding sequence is TGTGCCAGCTCACCACCTCGTGTTAGGCGGCCCGAAAAAAACTATGGCTACACCTTC. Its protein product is CASSPPRVRRPEKNYGYTF.

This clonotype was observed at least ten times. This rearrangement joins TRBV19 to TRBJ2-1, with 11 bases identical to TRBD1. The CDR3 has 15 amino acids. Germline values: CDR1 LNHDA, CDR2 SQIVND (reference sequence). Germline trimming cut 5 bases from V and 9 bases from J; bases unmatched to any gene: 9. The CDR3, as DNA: TGTGCCAGTAGTCTCTGGACAGGGGGCAGGGTTGAGCAGTTCTTC. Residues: CASSLWTGGRVEQFF.

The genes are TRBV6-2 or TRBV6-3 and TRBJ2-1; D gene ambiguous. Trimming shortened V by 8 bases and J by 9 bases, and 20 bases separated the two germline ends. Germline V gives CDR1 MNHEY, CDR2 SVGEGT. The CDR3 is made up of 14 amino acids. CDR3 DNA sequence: TGTGCCAGCTTAAGGGCTAGTGGTCTCGGTGAGCAGTTCTTC. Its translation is CASLRASGLGEQFF.

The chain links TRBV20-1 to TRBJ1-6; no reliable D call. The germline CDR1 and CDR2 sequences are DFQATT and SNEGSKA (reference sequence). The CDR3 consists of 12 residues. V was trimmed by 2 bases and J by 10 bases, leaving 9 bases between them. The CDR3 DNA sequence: TGCAGTGCTAGACCAGGAATCTCACCCCTCCACTTT. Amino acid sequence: CSARPGISPLHF.

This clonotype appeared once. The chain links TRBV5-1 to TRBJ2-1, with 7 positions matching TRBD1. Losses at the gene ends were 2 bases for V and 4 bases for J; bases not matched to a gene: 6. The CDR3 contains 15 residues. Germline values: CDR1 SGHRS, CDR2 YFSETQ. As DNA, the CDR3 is TGCGCCAGCAGCTTATCGGGACAGTCATACAATGAGCAGTTCTTC. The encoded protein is CASSLSGQSYNEQFF. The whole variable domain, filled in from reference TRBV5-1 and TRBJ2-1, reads KAGVTQTPRYLIKTRGQQVTLSCSPISGHRSVSWYQQTPGQGLQFLFEYFSETQRNKGNFPGRFSGRQFSNSRSEMNVSTLELGDSALYLCASSLSGQSYNEQFFGPGTRLTVL.

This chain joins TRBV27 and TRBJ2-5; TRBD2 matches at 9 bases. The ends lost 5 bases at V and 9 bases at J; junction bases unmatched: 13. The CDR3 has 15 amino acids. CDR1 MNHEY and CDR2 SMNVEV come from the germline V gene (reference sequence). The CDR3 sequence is CASSKGLARAGAQYF. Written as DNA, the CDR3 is TGTGCCAGCAGTAAAGGACTAGCGCGCGCCGGGGCCCAGTACTTC.

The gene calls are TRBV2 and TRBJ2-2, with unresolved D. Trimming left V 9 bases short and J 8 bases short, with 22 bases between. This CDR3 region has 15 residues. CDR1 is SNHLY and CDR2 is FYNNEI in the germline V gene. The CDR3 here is CASRPTPLSSGELFF. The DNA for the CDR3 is TGTGCCAGTAGACCCACGCCCTTGTCGTCAGGGGAGCTGTTTTTT.

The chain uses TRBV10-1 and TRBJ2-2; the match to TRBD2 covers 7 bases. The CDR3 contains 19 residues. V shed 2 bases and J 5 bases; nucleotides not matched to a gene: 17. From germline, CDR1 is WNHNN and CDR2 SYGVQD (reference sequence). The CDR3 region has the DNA TGCGCCAGCAGTGAGCTCAAACGGGGCCAAAATAGCGGGACCGGGGAGCTGTTTTTT. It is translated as CASSELKRGQNSGTGELFF.

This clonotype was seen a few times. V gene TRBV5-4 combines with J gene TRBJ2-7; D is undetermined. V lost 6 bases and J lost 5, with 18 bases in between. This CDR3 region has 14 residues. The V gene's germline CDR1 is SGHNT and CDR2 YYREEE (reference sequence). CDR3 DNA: TGTGCCAGCACCTCTCCTTCAGTGGCTAACGAGCAGTACTTC. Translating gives CASTSPSVANEQYF.

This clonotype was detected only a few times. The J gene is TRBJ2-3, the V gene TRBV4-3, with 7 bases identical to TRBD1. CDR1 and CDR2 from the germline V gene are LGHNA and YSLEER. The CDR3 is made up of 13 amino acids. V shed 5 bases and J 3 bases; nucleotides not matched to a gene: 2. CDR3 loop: CASSKGQTDTQYF. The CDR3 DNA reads TGCGCCAGCAGCAAGGGACAGACAGATACGCAGTATTTT.

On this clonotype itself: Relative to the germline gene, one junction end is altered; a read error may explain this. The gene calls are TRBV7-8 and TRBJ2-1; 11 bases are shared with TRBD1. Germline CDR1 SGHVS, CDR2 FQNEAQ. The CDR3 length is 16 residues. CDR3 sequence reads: CASSLGAGTGGNGQFF. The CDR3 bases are TGTGCCAGCAGCTTAGGTGCCGGGACAGGGGGAAATGGGCAGTTCTTC.

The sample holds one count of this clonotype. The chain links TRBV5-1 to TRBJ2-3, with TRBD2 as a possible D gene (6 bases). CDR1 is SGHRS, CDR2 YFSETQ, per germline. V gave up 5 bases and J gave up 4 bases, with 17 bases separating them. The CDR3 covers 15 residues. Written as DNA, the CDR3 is TGCGCCAGCAGGGAAACTAGCTTTCCGTCAGATACGCAGTATTTT. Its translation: CASRETSFPSDTQYF. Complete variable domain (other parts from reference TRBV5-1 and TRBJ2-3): KAGVTQTPRYLIKTRGQQVTLSCSPISGHRSVSWYQQTPGQGLQFLFEYFSETQRNKGNFPGRFSGRQFSNSRSEMNVSTLELGDSALYLCASRETSFPSDTQYFGPGTRLTVL.